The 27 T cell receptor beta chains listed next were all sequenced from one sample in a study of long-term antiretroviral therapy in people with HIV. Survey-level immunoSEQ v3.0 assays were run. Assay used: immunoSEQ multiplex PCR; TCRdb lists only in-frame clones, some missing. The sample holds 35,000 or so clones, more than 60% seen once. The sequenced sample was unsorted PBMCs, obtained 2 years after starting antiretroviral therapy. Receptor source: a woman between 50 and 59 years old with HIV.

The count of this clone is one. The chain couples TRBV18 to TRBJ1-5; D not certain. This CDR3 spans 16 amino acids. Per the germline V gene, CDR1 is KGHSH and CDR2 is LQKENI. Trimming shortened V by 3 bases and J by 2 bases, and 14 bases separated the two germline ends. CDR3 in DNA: TGTGCCAGCTCACCGTTTGCGGGTTTGGGCAATCAGCCCCAGCATTTT. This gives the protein CASSPFAGLGNQPQHF.

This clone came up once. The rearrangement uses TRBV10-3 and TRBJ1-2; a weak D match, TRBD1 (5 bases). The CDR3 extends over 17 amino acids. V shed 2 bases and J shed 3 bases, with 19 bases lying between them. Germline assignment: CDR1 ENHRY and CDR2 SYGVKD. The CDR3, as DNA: TGTGCCATCAGTGAGACCCTAGAGGGCAGGGCTCACTATGGCTACACCTTC. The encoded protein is CAISETLEGRAHYGYTF.

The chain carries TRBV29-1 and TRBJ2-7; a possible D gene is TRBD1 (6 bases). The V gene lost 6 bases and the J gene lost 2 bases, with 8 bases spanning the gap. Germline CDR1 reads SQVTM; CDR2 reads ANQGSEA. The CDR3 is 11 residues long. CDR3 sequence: CSVQGPYEQYF. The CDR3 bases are TGCAGCGTCCAGGGGCCCTACGAGCAGTACTTC.

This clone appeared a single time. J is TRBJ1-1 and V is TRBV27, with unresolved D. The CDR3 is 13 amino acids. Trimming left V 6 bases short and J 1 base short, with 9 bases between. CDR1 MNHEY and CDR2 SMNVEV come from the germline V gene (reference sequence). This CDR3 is CASRPIRNTEAFF. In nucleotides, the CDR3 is TGTGCCAGCAGGCCAATTAGGAACACTGAAGCTTTCTTT.

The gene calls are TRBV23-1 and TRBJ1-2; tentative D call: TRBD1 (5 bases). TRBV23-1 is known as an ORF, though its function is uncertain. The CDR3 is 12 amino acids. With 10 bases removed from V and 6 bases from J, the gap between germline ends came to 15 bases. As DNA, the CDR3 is TGCGCCACAATACAGGTTGCTCATGGCTACACCTTC. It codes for CATIQVAHGYTF.

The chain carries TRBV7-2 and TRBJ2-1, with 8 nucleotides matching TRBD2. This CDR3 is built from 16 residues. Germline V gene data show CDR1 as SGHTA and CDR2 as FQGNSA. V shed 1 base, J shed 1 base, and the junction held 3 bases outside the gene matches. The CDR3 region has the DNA TGTGCCAGCAGCTTAGGTAGCGGGGAATCCTACAATGAGCAGTTCTTC. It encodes CASSLGSGESYNEQFF.

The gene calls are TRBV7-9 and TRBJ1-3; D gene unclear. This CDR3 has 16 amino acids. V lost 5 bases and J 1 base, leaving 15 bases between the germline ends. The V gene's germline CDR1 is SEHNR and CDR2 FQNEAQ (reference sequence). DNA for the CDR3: TGTGCCAGCAGCATGGGTATCCTGTCGTCTGGAAACACCATATATTTT. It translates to CASSMGILSSGNTIYF.

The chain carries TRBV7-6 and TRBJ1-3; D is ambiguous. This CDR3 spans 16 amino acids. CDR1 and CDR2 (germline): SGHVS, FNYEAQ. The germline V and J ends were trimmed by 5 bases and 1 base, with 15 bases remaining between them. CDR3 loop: CASSPRGGGSGNTIYF. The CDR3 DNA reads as TGTGCCAGCAGCCCGCGGGGAGGAGGTTCTGGAAACACCATATATTTT.

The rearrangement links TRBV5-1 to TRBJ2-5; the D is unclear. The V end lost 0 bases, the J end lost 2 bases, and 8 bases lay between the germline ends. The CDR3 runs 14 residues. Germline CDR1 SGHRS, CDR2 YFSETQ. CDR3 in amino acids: CASSLAGFQETQYF. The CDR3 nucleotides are TGCGCCAGCAGCTTGGCCGGTTTTCAAGAGACCCAGTACTTC.

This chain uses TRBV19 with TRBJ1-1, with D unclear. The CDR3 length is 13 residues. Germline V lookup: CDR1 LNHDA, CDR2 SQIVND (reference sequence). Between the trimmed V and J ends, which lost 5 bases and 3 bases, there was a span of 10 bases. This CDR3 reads CASSWTEDTEAFF. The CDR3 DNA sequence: TGTGCCAGTAGTTGGACGGAGGACACTGAAGCTTTCTTT.

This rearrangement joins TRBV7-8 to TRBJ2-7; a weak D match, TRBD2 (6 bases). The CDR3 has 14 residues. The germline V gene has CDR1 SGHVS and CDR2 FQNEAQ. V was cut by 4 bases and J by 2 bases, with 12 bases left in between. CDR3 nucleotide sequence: TGTGCCAGCAGCTACCGGGACTTTGCCTACGAGCAGTACTTC. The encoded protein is CASSYRDFAYEQYF.

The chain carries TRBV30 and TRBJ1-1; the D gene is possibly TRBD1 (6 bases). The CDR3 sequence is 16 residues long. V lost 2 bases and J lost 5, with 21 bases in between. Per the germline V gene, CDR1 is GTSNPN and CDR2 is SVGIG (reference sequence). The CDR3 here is CAWSPTGWRGGTEAFF. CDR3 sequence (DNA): TGTGCCTGGAGTCCAACAGGGTGGCGGGGAGGGACTGAAGCTTTCTTT.

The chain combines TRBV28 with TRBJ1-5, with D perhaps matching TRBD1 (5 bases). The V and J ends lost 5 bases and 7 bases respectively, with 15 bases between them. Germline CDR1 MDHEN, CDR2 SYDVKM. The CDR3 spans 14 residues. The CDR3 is CASSPRQGGQPQHF. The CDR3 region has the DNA TGTGCCAGCAGTCCGAGGCAGGGCGGCCAGCCCCAGCATTTT.

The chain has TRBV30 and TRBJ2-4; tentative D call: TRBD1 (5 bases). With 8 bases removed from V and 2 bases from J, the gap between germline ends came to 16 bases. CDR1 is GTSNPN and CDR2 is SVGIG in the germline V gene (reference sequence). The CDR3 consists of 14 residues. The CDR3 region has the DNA TGTGCCGCTTCAGCACAGGCCACCAAAAACATTCAGTACTTC. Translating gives CAASAQATKNIQYF.

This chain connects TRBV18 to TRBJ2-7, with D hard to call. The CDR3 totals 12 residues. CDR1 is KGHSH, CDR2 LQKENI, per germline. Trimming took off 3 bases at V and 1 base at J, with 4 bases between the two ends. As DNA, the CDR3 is TGTGCCAGCTCACCCCATTCCTACGAGCAGTACGTC. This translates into CASSPHSYEQYV.

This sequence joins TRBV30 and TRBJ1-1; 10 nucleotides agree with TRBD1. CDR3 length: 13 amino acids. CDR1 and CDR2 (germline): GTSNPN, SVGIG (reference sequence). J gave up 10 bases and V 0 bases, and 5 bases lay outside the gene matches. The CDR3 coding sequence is TGTGCCTGGAGTGTACGGACAGGGGGAAGAGCTTTCTTT. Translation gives CAWSVRTGGRAFF. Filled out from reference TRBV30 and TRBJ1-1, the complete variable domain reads SQTIHQWPATLVQPVGSPLSLECTVEGTSNPNLYWYRQAAGRGLQLLFYSVGIGQISSEVPQNLSASRPQDRQFILSSKKLLLSDSGFYLCAWSVRTGGRAFFGQGTRLTVV.

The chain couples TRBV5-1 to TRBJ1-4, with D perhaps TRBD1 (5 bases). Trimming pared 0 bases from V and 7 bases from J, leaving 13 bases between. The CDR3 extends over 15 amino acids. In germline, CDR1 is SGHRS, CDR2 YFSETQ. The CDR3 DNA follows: TGCGCCAGCAGCTTGGGATATCAGGGATTTGAAAAACTGTTTTTT. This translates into CASSLGYQGFEKLFF.

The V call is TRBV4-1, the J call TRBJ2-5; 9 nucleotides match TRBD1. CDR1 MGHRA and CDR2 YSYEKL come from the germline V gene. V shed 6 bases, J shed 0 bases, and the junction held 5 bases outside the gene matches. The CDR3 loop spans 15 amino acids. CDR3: CASRDRGGNQETQYF. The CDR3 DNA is TGCGCCAGCAGAGACAGGGGGGGAAACCAAGAGACCCAGTACTTC.

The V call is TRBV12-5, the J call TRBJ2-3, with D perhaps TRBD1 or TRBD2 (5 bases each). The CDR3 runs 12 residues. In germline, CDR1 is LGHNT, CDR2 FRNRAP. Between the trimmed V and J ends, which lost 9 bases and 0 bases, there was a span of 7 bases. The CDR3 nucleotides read TGTGCTAGCGGGGCTAGCACAGATACGCAGTATTTT. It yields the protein CASGASTDTQYF.

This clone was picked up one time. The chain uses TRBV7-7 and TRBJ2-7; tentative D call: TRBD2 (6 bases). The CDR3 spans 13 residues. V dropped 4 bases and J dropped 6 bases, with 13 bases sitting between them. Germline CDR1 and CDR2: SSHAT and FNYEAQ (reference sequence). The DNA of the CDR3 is TGTGCCAGCAGCTGGGGGGAAAGTAGCGAGCAGTACTTC. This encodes CASSWGESSEQYF. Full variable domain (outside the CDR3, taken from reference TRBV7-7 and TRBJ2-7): GAGVSQSPRYKVTKRGQDVTLRCDPISSHATLYWYQQALGQGPEFLTYFNYEAQPDKSGLPSDRFSAERPEGSISTLTIQRTEQRDSAMYRCASSWGESSEQYFGPGTRLTVT.

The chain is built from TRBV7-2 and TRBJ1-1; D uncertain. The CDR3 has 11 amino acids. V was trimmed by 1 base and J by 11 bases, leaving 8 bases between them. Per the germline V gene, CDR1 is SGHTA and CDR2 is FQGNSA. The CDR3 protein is CASSLGFLAFF. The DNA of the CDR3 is TGTGCCAGCAGCTTAGGTTTTCTGGCTTTCTTT.

The DNA of the CDR3 is TGTGCCAGCAGTGACGAGGCTTTTCGGAGTGAGCAGTTCTTC. Translated: CASSDEAFRSEQFF. The genes are TRBV6-5 and TRBJ2-1; no clear D gene. CDR3 length equals 14 residues. Germline V lookup: CDR1 MNHEY, CDR2 SVGAGI. Deletions cut 5 bases from V and 9 bases from J, with 17 bases between.

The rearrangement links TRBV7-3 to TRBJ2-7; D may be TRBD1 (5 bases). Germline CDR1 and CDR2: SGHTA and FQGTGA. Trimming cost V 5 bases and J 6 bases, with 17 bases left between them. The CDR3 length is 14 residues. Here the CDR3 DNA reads TGTGCCAGCAGCCCCCGACCAGACAGTTGCGAGCAGTACGTC. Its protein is CASSPRPDSCEQYV.

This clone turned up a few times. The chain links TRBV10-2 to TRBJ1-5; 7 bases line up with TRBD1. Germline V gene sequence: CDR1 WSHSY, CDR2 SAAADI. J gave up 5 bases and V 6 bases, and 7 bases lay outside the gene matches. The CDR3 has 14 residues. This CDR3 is CASSRDRNYQPQHF. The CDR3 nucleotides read TGCGCCAGCAGCAGGGACAGAAATTATCAGCCCCAGCATTTT.

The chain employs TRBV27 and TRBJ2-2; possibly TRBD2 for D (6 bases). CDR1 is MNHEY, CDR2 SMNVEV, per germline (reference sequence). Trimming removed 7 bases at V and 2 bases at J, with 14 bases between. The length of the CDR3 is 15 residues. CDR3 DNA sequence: TGTGCCAGCACCTCGGGGGACTTAAACACCGGGGAGCTGTTTTTT. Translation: CASTSGDLNTGELFF.

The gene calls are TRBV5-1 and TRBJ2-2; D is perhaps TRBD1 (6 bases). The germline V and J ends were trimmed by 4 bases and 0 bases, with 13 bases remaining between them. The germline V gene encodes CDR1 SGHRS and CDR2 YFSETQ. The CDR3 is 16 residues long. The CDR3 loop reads CASSHQDRTNTGELFF. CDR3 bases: TGCGCCAGCAGCCATCAAGACAGGACGAACACCGGGGAGCTGTTTTTT.

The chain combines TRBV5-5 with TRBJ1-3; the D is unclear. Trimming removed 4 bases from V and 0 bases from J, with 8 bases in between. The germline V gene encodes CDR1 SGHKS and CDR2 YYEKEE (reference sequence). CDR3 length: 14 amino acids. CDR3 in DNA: TGTGCCAGCAGCGGAAGGAGCTCTGGAAACACCATATATTTT. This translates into CASSGRSSGNTIYF.